The T cell receptor (beta chain) described here comes from a study of blood T cell repertoires in COVID-19. V was clipped by 5 bases and J by 4 bases; unmatched bases: 10. The CDR3 is made up of 14 amino acids. Germline V gives CDR1 SQVTM, CDR2 ANQGSEA. In the study's own analysis: From reference gene primer amplification, estimates of nucleated cell counts were derived. The assay was immunoSEQ multiplex PCR, and TCRdb's table has in-frame clones only and misses some. D and trimming come from the DNA, and the V and J calls and clone size come from that table. The repertoire holds 60,000 to 75,000 clones, with approximately 88% as singletons.

The receptor was derived from a human donor in a cohort sampled during active COVID-19. The chain recombines TRBV29-1 with TRBJ1-1; TRBD1 matches at 7 bases. Sequencing was done on a sample of peripheral blood. DNA of the CDR3: TGCAGCGTTTCCTTCACAGGGGTAATCACTGAAGCTTTCTTT. As protein: CSVSFTGVITEAFF.